A selection of T cell receptor beta chains follows, all from one sample in a study of radiation and T cells in renal cell carcinoma. The repertoire was sequenced with immunoSEQ multiplex PCR; TCRdb's copy has only in-frame clones and lacks some. The table records about 150,000 clones, about 87% of them present only once. Sequenced material: blood, taken from a patient whose treatment included radiotherapy and nephrectomy. The receptor source for this set is a woman aged 70-85 years with renal cell carcinoma. CDR3s leave out the opening cysteine and the closing phenylalanine or tryptophan.

j_gene: TRBJ2-7
v_gene: TRBV14
CDR3aa: ASSPTGIYYEQY

j_gene: TRBJ2-5
v_gene: TRBV15
CDR3aa: ATSSGEETQY

j_gene: TRBJ1-1
v_gene: TRBV9
CDR3aa: ASSVAGAVNTEAF

j_gene: TRBJ2-5
v_gene: TRBV4-2
CDR3aa: ASSQETAQETQY

j_gene: TRBJ1-3
v_gene: TRBV5-5
CDR3aa: ASSLEGGEANTIY

j_gene: TRBJ2-5
v_gene: TRBV9
CDR3aa: ASSAYEGAGETQY

j_gene: TRBJ2-5
v_gene: TRBV19
CDR3aa: ASINIAPGTGGEEY

j_gene: TRBJ2-1
v_gene: TRBV27
CDR3aa: ASSLQDLYNEQF

j_gene: TRBJ1-3
v_gene: TRBV6-5
CDR3aa: ASRDRGSGNTIY

j_gene: TRBJ1-2
v_gene: TRBV6-1
CDR3aa: ASSEGVWTSSGYGYT

j_gene: TRBJ1-2
v_gene: TRBV5-1
CDR3aa: ASSSEQGRWGYT

j_gene: TRBJ1-1
v_gene: TRBV11-2
CDR3aa: ASSPGRSPRSGEAF

j_gene: TRBJ1-1
v_gene: TRBV25-1
CDR3aa: ASSERRGSNTEAF

j_gene: TRBJ2-7
v_gene: TRBV11-3
CDR3aa: ASSLGGQANYEQY

j_gene: TRBJ2-3
v_gene: TRBV7-2
CDR3aa: ASSGGGQMGTDTQY

j_gene: TRBJ2-3
v_gene: TRBV10-3
CDR3aa: AISGQHTDTQY

j_gene: TRBJ1-1
v_gene: TRBV5-1
CDR3aa: ASSLGEGANTEAF

j_gene: TRBJ1-4
v_gene: TRBV27
CDR3aa: ASSGTPNGELF

j_gene: TRBJ2-3
v_gene: TRBV7-8
CDR3aa: ASSLAASGGPGTDTQY

j_gene: TRBJ1-3
v_gene: TRBV4-3
CDR3aa: ASSQDNFSGNTIY

j_gene: TRBJ1-1
v_gene: TRBV5-6
CDR3aa: ASSLGDRLNTEAF

j_gene: TRBJ1-5
v_gene: TRBV28
CDR3aa: ASSFRGQGAGQPQH

j_gene: TRBJ2-3
v_gene: TRBV9
CDR3aa: ASSATLAGTPY

j_gene: TRBJ1-5
v_gene: TRBV2
CDR3aa: ASGTGQGNQPQH

j_gene: TRBJ1-5
v_gene: TRBV6-1
CDR3aa: ASILQGAQPQH

j_gene: TRBJ2-5
v_gene: TRBV2
CDR3aa: ASSESRGEQETQY

j_gene: TRBJ2-7
v_gene: TRBV7-3
CDR3aa: ASSLGWNNYEQY

j_gene: TRBJ1-2
v_gene: TRBV30
CDR3aa: AWRDPLVLYGYT

j_gene: TRBJ2-1
v_gene: TRBV10-3
CDR3aa: AISDRVSYNEQF

j_gene: TRBJ1-1
v_gene: TRBV28
CDR3aa: ASSSPGAATEAF

j_gene: TRBJ2-1
v_gene: TRBV14
CDR3aa: ASSQKSRDNEQF

j_gene: TRBJ1-2
v_gene: TRBV7-3
CDR3aa: ASSLGRLNYGYT

j_gene: TRBJ2-2
v_gene: TRBV18
CDR3aa: ASSPPFGGGSNTGELF

j_gene: TRBJ1-2
v_gene: TRBV28
CDR3aa: ASSFSGTGWYGYT

j_gene: TRBJ2-1
v_gene: TRBV4-2
CDR3aa: ASSQDRTSGGYEQF

j_gene: TRBJ1-1
v_gene: TRBV5-4
CDR3aa: ASSQTGRLNTEAF

j_gene: TRBJ1-2
v_gene: TRBV7-9
CDR3aa: ASSPGQGSSYGYT

j_gene: TRBJ2-6
v_gene: TRBV5-4
CDR3aa: ASSLPQSGANVLT

j_gene: TRBJ1-3
v_gene: TRBV6-1
CDR3aa: ASSEAGQGNRNTIY

j_gene: TRBJ1-6
v_gene: TRBV2
CDR3aa: ASRQGRGQNNSPLH